Listed below are T cell receptor beta chains from one sample, sequenced in a study of control samples from healthy donors and cancer patients. Libraries were prepared by immunoSEQ multiplex PCR; TCRdb keeps only in-frame clonotypes and omits some of them. The data contain roughly 150,000 clones, 85% to 90% of them singletons. Sequences were obtained from blood. The receptors originated from a young man in good health. The CDR3 runs from the conserved cysteine through the conserved F or W. D genes are given only for firm matches. Clone size is given for some rows only: seen once, a few or many times, or a class if the clone is expanded.

abundance,v_gene,d_gene,j_gene,CDR3aa,CDR3nt
NA,TRBV6-2/TRBV6-3,TRBD1,TRBJ1-2,CASSYQGQGYGYTF,TGTGCCAGCAGTTACCAAGGACAGGGATATGGCTACACCTTC
NA,TRBV19,NA,TRBJ1-1,CASSFGGTEAFF,TGTGCCAGTAGTTTCGGGGGAACTGAAGCTTTCTTT
NA,TRBV27,NA,TRBJ1-2,CASRPPGHNNYGYTF,TGTGCCAGCAGGCCACCGGGACATAATAACTATGGCTACACCTTC
NA,TRBV18,TRBD1,TRBJ2-5,CASSPDRGRETQYF,TGTGCCAGCTCACCAGACAGGGGGCGTGAGACCCAGTACTTC
few,TRBV9,NA,TRBJ1-1,CASSPHEGPTEAFF,TGTGCCAGCAGCCCCCACGAGGGGCCTACTGAAGCTTTCTTT
NA,TRBV20-1,TRBD2,TRBJ2-7,CSASSLAGYEQYF,TGCAGTGCTAGTTCGCTAGCGGGGTACGAGCAGTACTTC
NA,TRBV6-2/TRBV6-3,NA,TRBJ2-7,CASSYGRDEQYF,TGTGCCAGCAGTTACGGTAGGGACGAGCAGTACTTC
once,TRBV11-2,NA,TRBJ1-6,CASSLGGFSSSYNSPLHF,TGTGCCAGCAGCTTAGGCGGGTTTTCGAGCTCCTATAATTCACCCCTCCACTTT
NA,TRBV5-4,NA,TRBJ2-3,CASNLGGRTDTQYF,TGTGCCAGCAACTTAGGGGGGCGGACAGATACGCAGTATTTT
NA,TRBV11-2,NA,TRBJ2-3,CASSNRGTDTQYF,TGTGCCAGCAGCAACAGGGGCACAGATACGCAGTATTTT
NA,TRBV7-6,TRBD2,TRBJ2-5,CASSLMPGGPPETQYF,TGTGCCAGCAGCTTAATGCCGGGGGGGCCTCCAGAGACCCAGTACTTC
NA,TRBV7-7,TRBD1,TRBJ1-1,CASSLATGGRNTEAFF,TGTGCTAGCAGCTTAGCGACAGGGGGTCGGAACACTGAAGCTTTCTTT
NA,TRBV27,NA,TRBJ2-3,CASSSTALTQYF,TGTGCCAGCAGCTCCACGGCCCTTACGCAGTATTTT
NA,TRBV5-6,TRBD2,TRBJ2-1,CASSLPAGGNEQFF,TGTGCCAGCAGCTTGCCAGCGGGGGGTAATGAGCAGTTCTTC
NA,TRBV29-1,TRBD1,TRBJ2-2,CSVGQGAAGELFF,TGCAGCGTCGGACAGGGGGCCGCCGGGGAGCTGTTTTTT
NA,TRBV5-1,TRBD1,TRBJ2-4,CASSTTGVGNIQYF,TGCGCCAGCAGCACCACAGGGGTCGGGAACATTCAGTACTTC
NA,TRBV21-1,NA,TRBJ1-3,CASSKKDMGGTIYF,TGTGCCAGCAGCAAAAAGGACATGGGAGGCACCATATATTTT
few,TRBV23-1,NA,TRBJ1-1,CASSQVFAVVNTEAFF,TGCGCCAGCAGTCAGGTTTTCGCGGTGGTGAACACTGAAGCTTTCTTT
NA,TRBV5-1,NA,TRBJ1-2,CASSESGFSFGGYTF,TGCGCCAGCAGCGAGTCAGGGTTTTCGTTCGGAGGCTACACCTTC
NA,TRBV2,TRBD1,TRBJ1-4,CASSLQGAVNEKLFF,TGTGCCAGCAGTCTACAGGGGGCAGTTAATGAAAAACTGTTTTTT
NA,TRBV19,NA,TRBJ1-4,CASSNGQIYEKLFF,TGTGCCAGTAGTAACGGGCAGATATATGAAAAACTGTTTTTT
NA,TRBV9,TRBD1,TRBJ2-2,CASSVGQGATGELFF,TGTGCCAGCAGCGTAGGACAGGGGGCAACCGGGGAGCTGTTTTTT
NA,TRBV27,TRBD1,TRBJ1-2,CASRDRVANGYTF,TGTGCCAGCCGGGACAGGGTGGCCAATGGCTACACCTTC
NA,TRBV4-3,NA,TRBJ2-3,CASSFQGKDTDTQYF,TGCGCCAGCAGCTTTCAGGGGAAGGACACAGATACGCAGTATTTT
NA,TRBV7-2,NA,TRBJ1-1,CASSRQVVGEVTEAFF,TGTGCCAGCAGTCGGCAAGTCGTCGGGGAAGTCACTGAAGCTTTCTTT
NA,TRBV6-2/TRBV6-3,NA,TRBJ2-3,CASSYSFLAPSTDTQYF,TGTGCCAGCAGTTACTCCTTCCTAGCGCCTAGCACAGATACGCAGTATTTT
NA,TRBV9,NA,TRBJ2-3,CASSVDPASQYF,TGTGCCAGCAGCGTAGACCCAGCTTCCCAGTATTTT
NA,TRBV18,TRBD2,TRBJ2-5,CASSPPGLAGTGETQYF,TGTGCCAGCTCACCACCGGGATTAGCGGGGACGGGTGAGACCCAGTACTTC
NA,TRBV12-3/TRBV12-4,NA,TRBJ2-2,CASSFGTGELFF,TGTGCCAGCAGTTTTGGCACCGGGGAGCTGTTTTTT
once,TRBV12-5,NA,TRBJ2-2,CASGPDRPLPGELFF,TGTGCTAGTGGCCCGGACAGACCCCTTCCCGGGGAGCTGTTTTTT
NA,TRBV19,NA,TRBJ2-3,CASSRGRDGSTDTQYF,TGTGCCAGTAGTAGGGGCCGGGACGGAAGCACAGATACGCAGTATTTT
NA,TRBV4-3,NA,TRBJ1-1,CASSQDPGMNTEAFF,TGCGCCAGCAGCCAAGATCCAGGGATGAACACTGAAGCTTTCTTT
NA,TRBV27,NA,TRBJ1-1,CASSSLGSSEAFF,TGTGCCAGCAGCAGTTTAGGGAGTTCTGAAGCTTTCTTT
NA,TRBV5-6,TRBD2,TRBJ2-7,CASSDLGGATYEQYF,TGTGCCAGCAGCGACCTCGGGGGGGCTACTTACGAGCAGTACTTC
NA,TRBV27,NA,TRBJ2-7,CASSLSSGTSPEQYF,TGTGCCAGCAGTTTATCCTCCGGTACTAGCCCCGAGCAGTACTTC